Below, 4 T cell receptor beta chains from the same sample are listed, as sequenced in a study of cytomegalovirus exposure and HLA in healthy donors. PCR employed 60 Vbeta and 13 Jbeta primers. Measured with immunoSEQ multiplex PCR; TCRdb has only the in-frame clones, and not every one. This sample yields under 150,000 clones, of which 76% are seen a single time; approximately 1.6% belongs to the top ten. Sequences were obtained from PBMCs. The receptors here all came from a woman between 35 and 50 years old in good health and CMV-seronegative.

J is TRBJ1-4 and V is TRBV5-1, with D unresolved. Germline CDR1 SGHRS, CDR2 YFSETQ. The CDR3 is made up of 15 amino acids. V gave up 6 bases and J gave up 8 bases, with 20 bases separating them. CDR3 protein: CASKGWNGEREKLFF. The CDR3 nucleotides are TGCGCCAGCAAAGGCTGGAACGGAGAGCGAGAAAAACTGTTTTTT.

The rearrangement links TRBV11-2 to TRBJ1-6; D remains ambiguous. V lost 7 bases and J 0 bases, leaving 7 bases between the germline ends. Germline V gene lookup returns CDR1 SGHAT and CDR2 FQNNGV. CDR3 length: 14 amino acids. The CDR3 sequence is CASTPHSYNSPLHF. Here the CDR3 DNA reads TGTGCCAGCACCCCCCACTCCTATAATTCACCCCTCCACTTT.

CDR3 residues: CASGLGGQEIYGYTF. The CDR3 nucleotides read TGTGCTAGTGGTTTGGGTGGACAGGAGATTTATGGCTACACCTTC. The V gene is TRBV12-5, the J gene TRBJ1-2, with 7 bases matching TRBD1. Per the germline V gene, CDR1 is LGHNT and CDR2 is FRNRAP. The CDR3 sequence is 15 residues long. The J segment lost 5 bases and the V segment lost 1 base, leaving 7 bases of the junction unmatched. Using reference TRBV12-5 and TRBJ1-2 for the parts outside the CDR3, the full variable domain is DARVTQTPRHKVTEMGQEVTMRCQPILGHNTVFWYRQTMMQGLELLAYFRNRAPLDDSGMPKDRFSAEMPDATLATLKIQPSEPRDSAVYFCASGLGGQEIYGYTFGSGTRLTVV.

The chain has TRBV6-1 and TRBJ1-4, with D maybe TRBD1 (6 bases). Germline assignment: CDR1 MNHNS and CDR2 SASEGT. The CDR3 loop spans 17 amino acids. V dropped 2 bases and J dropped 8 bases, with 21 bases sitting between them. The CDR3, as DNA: TGTGCCAGCAGTGAACTTAGGCAGGGGCTCGGAAGGGAAAAACTGTTTTTT. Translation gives CASSELRQGLGREKLFF.